Given below is one TCR beta chain in context. Its antigen is currently unknown. This entry is derived from a study of CD8+ T cells in alopecia areata. Study-level background: Administration of oral tofacitinib to treated patients was at 5 to 10 mg twice daily.

Treatment indicated: oral pan-JAK inhibitor, 5-10 mg twice daily. V gave up 4 bases and J gave up 5 bases; unmatched junction bases: 9. CDR3 size: 15 residues. Germline V gene lookup returns CDR1 SGHDT and CDR2 YYEEEE. Points from the study as a whole: Tofacitinib significantly brought down scalp clonality and expanded CD8+ clones among top 100. It was lesional scalp, especially alopecia totalis/universalis, that showed higher clonality than normal scalp.

The authors extracted RNA and reverse transcribed it into cDNA as the sequencing template. Generated by immunoSEQ multiplex PCR, the TCRdb table keeps only in-frame clones and is missing some. The table has tens of thousands of clones, roughly 65% seen once. This clonotype was obtained from a human donor with alopecia areata. This chain connects TRBV5-6 to TRBJ2-5; 9 bases are shared with TRBD1. The sequencing here drew on CD8+ T cells sorted from blood, taken at week 4, from a patient treated with tofacitinib. The CDR3: CASSKRDRAWETQYF. In DNA, the CDR3 is TGTGCCAGCAGCAAACGGGACAGGGCATGGGAGACCCAGTACTTC.